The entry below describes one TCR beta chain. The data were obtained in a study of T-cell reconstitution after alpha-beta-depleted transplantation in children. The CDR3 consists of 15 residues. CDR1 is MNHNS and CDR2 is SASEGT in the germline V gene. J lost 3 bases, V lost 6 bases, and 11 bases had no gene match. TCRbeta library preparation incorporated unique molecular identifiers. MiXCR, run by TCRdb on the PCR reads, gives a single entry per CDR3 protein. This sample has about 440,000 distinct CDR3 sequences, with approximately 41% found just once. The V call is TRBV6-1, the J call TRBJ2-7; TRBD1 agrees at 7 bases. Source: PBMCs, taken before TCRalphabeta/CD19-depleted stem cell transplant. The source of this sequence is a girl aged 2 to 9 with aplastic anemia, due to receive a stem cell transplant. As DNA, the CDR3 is TGTGCCAGCAGACAGGGGTACGAAAGCTACTACGAGCAGTACTTC. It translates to CASRQGYESYYEQYF.